One T cell receptor beta chain is described in this entry. Antigen unknown. The sample comes from a study of PD-1 blockade in classical Hodgkin lymphoma. V shed 3 bases, J shed 3 bases, and the junction held 10 bases outside the gene matches. The CDR3 is 18 residues long. Germline CDR1 and CDR2: SGDLS and YYNGEE. Using immunoSEQ multiplex PCR, the repertoire was profiled, and TCRdb retains in-frame clones only, with some absent. The table shows over 25,000 clones, with around nine tenths occurring only once. All trial patients relapsed after autologous stem cell transplantation. Magnetic negative selection, applied to thawed PBMCs, was used to isolate the CD8+ T cells. Complete response, partial response or progressive disease was each patient's best response. Study-wide findings and caveats: Among the patients, those starting nivolumab under 1 year after ASCT were excluded. Patients who responded completely had about the same baseline diversity as newly diagnosed patients. Diminished baseline TCR diversity has been reported in newly diagnosed patients relative to healthy donors.

The clonotype was recovered from a human donor with classical Hodgkin lymphoma. The chain combines TRBV9 with TRBJ2-1; 12 nucleotides align to TRBD2. Material: CD8+ T cells from blood, obtained at baseline. CDR3 residues: CASSAGTGLAGLYNEQFF. In DNA, the CDR3 is TGTGCCAGCAGCGCTGGAACAGGACTAGCGGGACTCTACAATGAGCAGTTCTTC.